Listed below are T cell receptor beta chains from one sample, sequenced in a study of CD8 T cells in ankylosing spondylitis. TCRdb processed the 5' RACE reads anew with MiXCR; each CDR3 protein has one entry. This sample has some 130,000 distinct CDR3 sequences, with about 7% found just once. The sequenced material came from blood, either unsorted or a sorted T cell fraction (not recorded which). Receptors were obtained from a female donor with ankylosing spondylitis or in good health (not recorded which). CDR3s include the opening cysteine and the closing phenylalanine or tryptophan. Fields, in order: V gene, clone size, CDR3 length, J gene, D gene, CDR3 protein, CDR3 DNA. D genes are given only for firm matches. Only some rows state a clone size, as once, few, many or a class for expanded clones.

v_gene: TRBV12-3/TRBV12-4; abundance: many; len: 14; j_gene: TRBJ2-1; d_gene: TRBD1; CDR3aa: CASITTGAHNEQFF; CDR3nt: TGTGCCAGCATCACGACAGGGGCCCACAATGAGCAGTTCTTC
v_gene: TRBV29-1; abundance: -; len: 12; j_gene: TRBJ1-1; d_gene: TRBD1; CDR3aa: CSVRDRAAEAFF; CDR3nt: TGCAGCGTTCGGGACAGGGCGGCTGAAGCTTTCTTT
v_gene: TRBV5-1; abundance: many; len: 12; j_gene: TRBJ2-1; d_gene: -; CDR3aa: CASSRLGVEQFF; CDR3nt: TGCGCCAGCAGCAGACTAGGGGTTGAGCAGTTCTTC
v_gene: TRBV29-1; abundance: many; len: 16; j_gene: TRBJ2-3; d_gene: TRBD2; CDR3aa: CSATLGGGGASDTQYF; CDR3nt: TGCAGCGCCACCTTGGGCGGCGGGGGGGCCTCCGATACGCAGTATTTT
v_gene: TRBV5-1; abundance: many; len: 15; j_gene: TRBJ1-6; d_gene: -; CDR3aa: CASSLAGRNNSPLHF; CDR3nt: TGCGCCAGCAGCTTGGCCGGCAGAAATAATTCACCCCTCCACTTT
v_gene: TRBV5-6; abundance: many; len: 13; j_gene: TRBJ1-6; d_gene: TRBD1; CDR3aa: CASNGQGVSPLHF; CDR3nt: TGTGCCAGCAACGGACAGGGAGTTTCACCCCTCCACTTT
v_gene: TRBV29-1; abundance: many; len: 13; j_gene: TRBJ1-2; d_gene: TRBD1; CDR3aa: CSVADGTGYGYTF; CDR3nt: TGCAGCGTTGCTGACGGGACAGGCTATGGCTACACCTTC
v_gene: TRBV3-1; abundance: -; len: 19; j_gene: TRBJ2-3; d_gene: -; CDR3aa: CACSKGTALQAAGRDTQYF; CDR3nt: TGTGCCTGCAGCAAGGGGACCGCCTTGCAAGCGGCGGGAAGAGATACGCAGTATTTT
v_gene: TRBV20-1; abundance: many; len: 10; j_gene: TRBJ2-1; d_gene: -; CDR3aa: CSALDNEQFF; CDR3nt: TGCAGTGCCCTTGACAATGAGCAGTTCTTC
v_gene: TRBV4-2; abundance: many; len: 12; j_gene: TRBJ2-3; d_gene: -; CDR3aa: CASSQETDTQYF; CDR3nt: TGTGCCAGCAGCCAGGAGACAGATACGCAGTATTTT
v_gene: TRBV12-3/TRBV12-4; abundance: many; len: 13; j_gene: TRBJ2-3; d_gene: -; CDR3aa: CASQKYSTDTQYF; CDR3nt: TGTGCCTCCCAAAAGTATAGCACAGATACGCAGTATTTT
v_gene: TRBV7-9; abundance: many; len: 14; j_gene: TRBJ1-1; d_gene: -; CDR3aa: CASSRGEGATEAFF; CDR3nt: TGTGCCAGCAGCAGAGGGGAAGGAGCCACTGAAGCTTTCTTT
v_gene: TRBV6-1; abundance: -; len: 13; j_gene: TRBJ1-2; d_gene: TRBD1; CDR3aa: CATSGTGQYGYTF; CDR3nt: TGTGCCACATCCGGGACAGGGCAGTATGGCTACACCTTC
v_gene: TRBV20-1; abundance: many; len: 14; j_gene: TRBJ2-1; d_gene: TRBD2; CDR3aa: CSAGSLAGAHEQFF; CDR3nt: TGCAGTGCTGGGTCCCTAGCGGGGGCCCATGAGCAGTTCTTC
v_gene: TRBV20-1; abundance: few; len: 14; j_gene: TRBJ2-5; d_gene: TRBD2; CDR3aa: CSVPGGPYQETQYF; CDR3nt: TGCAGTGTCCCGGGGGGGCCCTACCAAGAGACCCAGTACTTC
v_gene: TRBV5-1; abundance: many; len: 14; j_gene: TRBJ2-3; d_gene: -; CDR3aa: CASTVGGGRDTQYF; CDR3nt: TGCGCCAGCACCGTGGGGGGGGGCCGGGATACGCAGTATTTT
v_gene: TRBV5-1; abundance: many; len: 17; j_gene: TRBJ1-5; d_gene: -; CDR3aa: CASLTRKTDPDNQPQHF; CDR3nt: TGCGCCAGCCTTACACGGAAGACAGATCCCGACAATCAGCCCCAGCATTTT
v_gene: TRBV6-1; abundance: many; len: 15; j_gene: TRBJ2-3; d_gene: -; CDR3aa: CASSPGGLRTDTQYF; CDR3nt: TGTGCCAGCAGCCCAGGGGGGCTCCGTACAGATACGCAGTATTTT
v_gene: TRBV13; abundance: many; len: 13; j_gene: TRBJ2-2; d_gene: -; CDR3aa: CASSRQNTGELFF; CDR3nt: TGTGCCAGCAGCAGACAAAACACCGGGGAGCTGTTTTTT
v_gene: TRBV20-1; abundance: many; len: 16; j_gene: TRBJ1-2; d_gene: -; CDR3aa: CSARPIRGLGRNGYTF; CDR3nt: TGCAGTGCTAGACCAATAAGGGGACTTGGCAGGAATGGCTACACCTTC
v_gene: TRBV24-1; abundance: many; len: 12; j_gene: TRBJ2-3; d_gene: -; CDR3aa: CATRGNTDTQYF; CDR3nt: TGTGCCACCAGAGGGAACACAGATACGCAGTATTTT
v_gene: TRBV12-3/TRBV12-4; abundance: many; len: 14; j_gene: TRBJ1-2; d_gene: -; CDR3aa: CASSFGEGRSGYTF; CDR3nt: TGTGCCAGCAGTTTTGGGGAGGGTAGGAGCGGCTACACCTTC
v_gene: TRBV7-9; abundance: -; len: 16; j_gene: TRBJ2-3; d_gene: -; CDR3aa: CASSLGGNLGTDTQYF; CDR3nt: TGTGCCAGCAGCCTAGGTGGCAACCTGGGCACAGATACGCAGTATTTT
v_gene: TRBV12-3/TRBV12-4; abundance: many; len: 15; j_gene: TRBJ2-3; d_gene: TRBD1; CDR3aa: CASSARDRAEDTQYF; CDR3nt: TGTGCCAGCTCCGCCCGGGACAGGGCGGAAGATACGCAGTATTTT
v_gene: TRBV20-1; abundance: many; len: 12; j_gene: TRBJ2-1; d_gene: -; CDR3aa: CSAIFQAGEQFF; CDR3nt: TGCAGTGCTATTTTTCAGGCCGGTGAGCAGTTCTTC
v_gene: TRBV25-1; abundance: few; len: 14; j_gene: TRBJ2-4; d_gene: -; CDR3aa: CASSDAGLGNIQYF; CDR3nt: TGTGCCAGCAGTGACGCCGGCCTTGGAAACATTCAGTACTTC
v_gene: TRBV6-1; abundance: many; len: 15; j_gene: TRBJ1-4; d_gene: TRBD1; CDR3aa: CASSPTGAANEKLFF; CDR3nt: TGTGCCAGCAGTCCCACAGGGGCGGCTAATGAAAAACTGTTTTTT
v_gene: TRBV29-1; abundance: many; len: 13; j_gene: TRBJ2-5; d_gene: -; CDR3aa: CSVESGPQETQYF; CDR3nt: TGCAGCGTTGAATCAGGGCCCCAAGAGACCCAGTACTTC
v_gene: TRBV20-1; abundance: many; len: 13; j_gene: TRBJ1-5; d_gene: -; CDR3aa: CSAREASNQPQHF; CDR3nt: TGCAGTGCTAGGGAGGCTAGCAATCAGCCCCAGCATTTT
v_gene: TRBV5-6; abundance: -; len: 14; j_gene: TRBJ1-6; d_gene: -; CDR3aa: CARGPAGVNSPLHF; CDR3nt: TGTGCCAGGGGCCCCGCAGGGGTTAATTCACCCCTCCACTTT
v_gene: TRBV4-3; abundance: many; len: 14; j_gene: TRBJ1-2; d_gene: -; CDR3aa: CASSQEEGAGGYTF; CDR3nt: TGCGCCAGCAGCCAAGAGGAGGGTGCGGGGGGCTACACCTTC
v_gene: TRBV20-1; abundance: many; len: 16; j_gene: TRBJ1-6; d_gene: -; CDR3aa: CSARAGRDSYNSPLHF; CDR3nt: TGCAGTGCTAGAGCGGGGAGGGACTCCTATAATTCACCCCTCCACTTT
v_gene: TRBV3-1; abundance: -; len: 13; j_gene: TRBJ2-7; d_gene: -; CDR3aa: CASSRAGYYEQYF; CDR3nt: TGTGCCAGCAGCCGCGCAGGGTACTACGAGCAGTACTTC
v_gene: TRBV12-3/TRBV12-4; abundance: -; len: 15; j_gene: TRBJ2-5; d_gene: TRBD2; CDR3aa: CASSLAGMEGETQYF; CDR3nt: TGTGCCAGCAGTCTAGCGGGGATGGAGGGAGAGACCCAGTACTTC
v_gene: TRBV7-2; abundance: many; len: 13; j_gene: TRBJ1-2; d_gene: -; CDR3aa: CASSLVGAYGYTF; CDR3nt: TGTGCCAGCAGCTTAGTGGGGGCCTATGGCTACACCTTC
v_gene: TRBV5-1; abundance: many; len: 11; j_gene: TRBJ1-4; d_gene: -; CDR3aa: CASRSGEKLFF; CDR3nt: TGCGCCAGCAGATCGGGGGAAAAACTGTTTTTT
v_gene: TRBV5-1; abundance: many; len: 14; j_gene: TRBJ1-3; d_gene: -; CDR3aa: CASSLKGSGNTIYF; CDR3nt: TGCGCCAGCAGCTTGAAGGGCTCTGGAAACACCATATATTTT
v_gene: TRBV28; abundance: -; len: 12; j_gene: TRBJ2-7; d_gene: -; CDR3aa: CASSQTRYEQYF; CDR3nt: TGTGCCAGCAGTCAGACACGTTACGAGCAGTACTTC
v_gene: TRBV10-2; abundance: many; len: 15; j_gene: TRBJ2-3; d_gene: TRBD2; CDR3aa: CASRGLAGVGDTQYF; CDR3nt: TGCGCCAGCAGGGGACTAGCGGGGGTTGGAGATACGCAGTATTTT
v_gene: TRBV7-2; abundance: many; len: 14; j_gene: TRBJ1-6; d_gene: -; CDR3aa: CASSFGLRHSPLHF; CDR3nt: TGTGCCAGCAGCTTTGGCCTCAGGCATTCACCCCTCCACTTT
v_gene: TRBV9; abundance: many; len: 16; j_gene: TRBJ2-5; d_gene: TRBD2; CDR3aa: CASSVDPAGVQETQYF; CDR3nt: TGTGCCAGCAGCGTAGATCCAGCGGGAGTCCAAGAGACCCAGTACTTC
v_gene: TRBV2; abundance: few; len: 13; j_gene: TRBJ1-6; d_gene: -; CDR3aa: CASSDRSNSPLHF; CDR3nt: TGTGCCAGCAGTGACAGATCTAATTCACCCCTCCACTTT
v_gene: TRBV12-3/TRBV12-4; abundance: many; len: 14; j_gene: TRBJ2-7; d_gene: -; CDR3aa: CASSLAGHPYEQYF; CDR3nt: TGTGCCAGCAGTTTAGCCGGACACCCCTACGAGCAGTACTTC
v_gene: TRBV20-1; abundance: many; len: 14; j_gene: TRBJ2-5; d_gene: -; CDR3aa: CSARGFPRGETQYF; CDR3nt: TGCAGTGCTAGAGGATTCCCCCGGGGGGAGACCCAGTACTTC
v_gene: TRBV5-6; abundance: -; len: 15; j_gene: TRBJ2-2; d_gene: TRBD2; CDR3aa: CASSFGIAGTGELFF; CDR3nt: TGTGCCAGCAGCTTCGGGATAGCGGGTACCGGGGAGCTGTTTTTT
v_gene: TRBV6-1; abundance: many; len: 15; j_gene: TRBJ1-5; d_gene: -; CDR3aa: CASRTDLILHQPQHF; CDR3nt: TGTGCCAGCAGGACAGACCTCATCCTACATCAGCCCCAGCATTTT